Listed below are T cell receptor beta chains from one sample, sequenced in a study of cytomegalovirus exposure and HLA in healthy donors. Sequencing used immunoSEQ multiplex PCR; TCRdb keeps in-frame clones, though not all of them. The table includes more than 95,000 clones, around 68% detected once. Sequenced material: PBMCs. These TCRs come from a man aged 35 to 55 in good health and CMV-seropositive. CDR3s include the opening cysteine and the closing phenylalanine or tryptophan. The D gene is left open where the match is weak. The size of a clone is reported for some rows only, either as once, few or many, or as a class for expanded clones.

D gene: TRBD1; J gene: TRBJ2-3; clone size: .; V gene: TRBV5-1; CDR3 protein: CASSRDRGADTQYF; CDR3 DNA: TGCGCCAGCAGCCGAGACAGGGGCGCAGATACGCAGTATTTT
D gene: .; J gene: TRBJ1-5; clone size: once; V gene: TRBV19; CDR3 protein: CASSIGLHSNQPQHF; CDR3 DNA: TGTGCCAGTAGTATAGGACTTCATAGCAATCAGCCCCAGCATTTT
D gene: TRBD2; J gene: TRBJ2-1; clone size: .; V gene: TRBV6-5; CDR3 protein: CASRSGSGTTSEQFF; CDR3 DNA: TGTGCCAGCAGGTCAGGGTCCGGGACTACTAGTGAGCAGTTCTTC
D gene: TRBD1; J gene: TRBJ2-7; clone size: .; V gene: TRBV30; CDR3 protein: CAWSRRTGGVYEQYF; CDR3 DNA: TGTGCCTGGAGTAGAAGGACAGGGGGCGTCTACGAGCAGTACTTC
D gene: .; J gene: TRBJ1-1; clone size: .; V gene: TRBV11-1; CDR3 protein: CASTLGRQMNTEAFF; CDR3 DNA: TGTGCCAGCACCTTGGGCCGGCAGATGAACACTGAAGCTTTCTTT
D gene: TRBD2; J gene: TRBJ2-3; clone size: few; V gene: TRBV9; CDR3 protein: CASSASWASGTPTDTQYF; CDR3 DNA: TGTGCCAGCAGCGCCAGTTGGGCTAGCGGGACTCCCACAGATACGCAGTATTTT
D gene: TRBD2; J gene: TRBJ2-7; clone size: .; V gene: TRBV5-6; CDR3 protein: CASRAGLGTYEQYF; CDR3 DNA: TGTGCCAGCAGAGCGGGACTAGGGACCTACGAGCAGTACTTC
D gene: .; J gene: TRBJ2-1; clone size: .; V gene: TRBV11-3; CDR3 protein: CASSFETDSYNEQFF; CDR3 DNA: TGTGCCAGCAGCTTCGAGACAGACTCCTACAATGAGCAGTTCTTC
D gene: .; J gene: TRBJ1-5; clone size: .; V gene: TRBV10-3; CDR3 protein: CAISDEGGNQPQHF; CDR3 DNA: TGTGCCATCAGTGATGAGGGAGGCAACCAGCCCCAGCATTTT
D gene: .; J gene: TRBJ1-1; clone size: once; V gene: TRBV29-1; CDR3 protein: CSVDPGAVGAEAFF; CDR3 DNA: TGCAGCGTTGACCCAGGGGCAGTAGGCGCTGAAGCTTTCTTT
D gene: .; J gene: TRBJ1-2; clone size: .; V gene: TRBV30; CDR3 protein: CAWSRTTRNYGYTF; CDR3 DNA: TGTGCCTGGAGTCGTACAACTAGAAACTATGGCTACACCTTC
D gene: .; J gene: TRBJ2-3; clone size: .; V gene: TRBV7-8; CDR3 protein: CASSRNLGLRRGTDTQYF; CDR3 DNA: TGTGCCAGCAGCCGGAATCTGGGCCTCAGGAGGGGCACAGATACGCAGTATTTT
D gene: .; J gene: TRBJ2-3; clone size: .; V gene: TRBV30; CDR3 protein: CAWSVRHGGRTDTQYF; CDR3 DNA: TGTGCCTGGAGTGTCAGGCACGGTGGGAGAACAGATACGCAGTATTTT
D gene: .; J gene: TRBJ2-7; clone size: .; V gene: TRBV6-1; CDR3 protein: CASTVPEAYEQYF; CDR3 DNA: TGTGCCAGCACGGTTCCCGAGGCCTACGAGCAGTACTTC
D gene: .; J gene: TRBJ1-1; clone size: .; V gene: TRBV19; CDR3 protein: CASSITENTEAFF; CDR3 DNA: TGTGCCAGTAGTATCACAGAGAACACTGAAGCTTTCTTT
D gene: TRBD2; J gene: TRBJ2-5; clone size: .; V gene: TRBV7-2; CDR3 protein: CASRVSGNQETQYF; CDR3 DNA: TGTGCCAGCAGGGTTAGCGGGAACCAAGAGACCCAGTACTTC
D gene: .; J gene: TRBJ1-1; clone size: .; V gene: TRBV27; CDR3 protein: CASSLRGNTEAFF; CDR3 DNA: TGTGCCAGCAGTCTCAGGGGGAACACTGAAGCTTTCTTT
D gene: .; J gene: TRBJ2-7; clone size: few; V gene: TRBV19; CDR3 protein: CASSKDSLLNYEQYF; CDR3 DNA: TGTGCCAGTAGCAAGGACAGCCTCTTAAACTACGAGCAGTACTTC
D gene: .; J gene: TRBJ1-1; clone size: .; V gene: TRBV19; CDR3 protein: CASTMRGIEAFF; CDR3 DNA: TGTGCCAGTACCATGAGAGGGATTGAAGCTTTCTTT
D gene: TRBD1; J gene: TRBJ1-1; clone size: .; V gene: TRBV5-4; CDR3 protein: CASSLSRDRVDTEAFF; CDR3 DNA: TGTGCCAGCAGCTTGTCCCGGGACAGGGTTGACACTGAAGCTTTCTTT
D gene: .; J gene: TRBJ1-3; clone size: .; V gene: TRBV6-1; CDR3 protein: CASSGRGTGNTIYF; CDR3 DNA: TGTGCCAGCAGTGGAAGGGGTACTGGAAACACCATATATTTT
D gene: TRBD1; J gene: TRBJ2-2; clone size: .; V gene: TRBV5-1; CDR3 protein: CASTAPGQENTGELFF; CDR3 DNA: TGCGCCAGCACTGCCCCGGGACAGGAGAACACCGGGGAGCTGTTTTTT
D gene: .; J gene: TRBJ1-3; clone size: .; V gene: TRBV5-1; CDR3 protein: CASGTQTPSGNTIYF; CDR3 DNA: TGCGCCAGTGGTACTCAAACCCCCTCTGGAAACACCATATATTTT
D gene: TRBD1; J gene: TRBJ2-4; clone size: .; V gene: TRBV27; CDR3 protein: CASRYGQGAFNNIQYF; CDR3 DNA: TGTGCCAGCAGATACGGACAGGGGGCCTTTAACAATATTCAGTACTTC
D gene: TRBD2; J gene: TRBJ2-1; clone size: .; V gene: TRBV2; CDR3 protein: CASSVLAASSYNEQFF; CDR3 DNA: TGTGCCAGCAGCGTACTAGCGGCAAGCTCCTACAATGAGCAGTTCTTC
D gene: TRBD2; J gene: TRBJ2-7; clone size: .; V gene: TRBV13; CDR3 protein: CASRASGVTYEQYF; CDR3 DNA: TGTGCCAGCAGGGCTAGCGGGGTTACCTACGAGCAGTACTTC
D gene: .; J gene: TRBJ2-2; clone size: .; V gene: TRBV9; CDR3 protein: CASRTGITGELFF; CDR3 DNA: TGTGCCAGCAGGACAGGTATCACCGGGGAGCTGTTTTTT
D gene: TRBD1; J gene: TRBJ2-6; clone size: .; V gene: TRBV4-2; CDR3 protein: CASSRGTGESGANVLTF; CDR3 DNA: TGTGCCAGCAGCCGTGGGACAGGGGAATCTGGGGCCAACGTCCTGACTTTC
D gene: TRBD1; J gene: TRBJ2-2; clone size: .; V gene: TRBV5-4; CDR3 protein: CASSAGTGGWTGELFF; CDR3 DNA: TGTGCCAGCAGCGCTGGGACAGGGGGATGGACCGGGGAGCTGTTTTTT
D gene: .; J gene: TRBJ1-3; clone size: few; V gene: TRBV6-1; CDR3 protein: CASKSPGDTIYF; CDR3 DNA: TGTGCCAGCAAAAGCCCGGGGGACACCATATATTTT
D gene: TRBD1; J gene: TRBJ1-1; clone size: .; V gene: TRBV2; CDR3 protein: CASSGQGADTEAFF; CDR3 DNA: TGTGCCAGCAGTGGACAGGGGGCGGACACTGAAGCTTTCTTT
D gene: TRBD2; J gene: TRBJ2-1; clone size: .; V gene: TRBV14; CDR3 protein: CASSQVTSGRAGQFF; CDR3 DNA: TGTGCCAGCAGCCAAGTGACTAGCGGGAGGGCCGGGCAGTTCTTC
D gene: TRBD1; J gene: TRBJ1-3; clone size: .; V gene: TRBV10-3; CDR3 protein: CAVRTGVANTIYF; CDR3 DNA: TGTGCCGTCCGGACAGGGGTGGCGAACACCATATATTTT
D gene: TRBD2; J gene: TRBJ2-2; clone size: once; V gene: TRBV10-2; CDR3 protein: CASSLRSRGGNTGELFF; CDR3 DNA: TGCGCCAGCAGTTTGAGATCCCGGGGGGGGAACACCGGGGAGCTGTTTTTT
D gene: TRBD1; J gene: TRBJ2-2; clone size: .; V gene: TRBV7-6; CDR3 protein: CASSPTGLWELFF; CDR3 DNA: TGTGCCAGCAGCCCGACAGGGCTGTGGGAGCTGTTTTTT
D gene: TRBD2; J gene: TRBJ2-3; clone size: .; V gene: TRBV28; CDR3 protein: CAIRLAGGPDTQYF; CDR3 DNA: TGTGCCATTAGACTAGCGGGGGGGCCTGATACGCAGTATTTT
D gene: .; J gene: TRBJ2-1; clone size: .; V gene: TRBV27; CDR3 protein: CASSLGGAYNEQFF; CDR3 DNA: TGTGCCAGCAGTTTAGGAGGGGCCTACAATGAGCAGTTCTTC
D gene: TRBD1; J gene: TRBJ2-4; clone size: .; V gene: TRBV19; CDR3 protein: CASTWGWGQGVGKNIQYF; CDR3 DNA: TGTGCCAGTACCTGGGGATGGGGACAGGGGGTGGGCAAAAACATTCAGTACTTC
D gene: .; J gene: TRBJ1-5; clone size: .; V gene: TRBV7-6; CDR3 protein: CASSLGGQPQHF; CDR3 DNA: TGTGCCAGCAGCTTAGGCGGGCAGCCCCAGCATTTT
D gene: TRBD1; J gene: TRBJ1-3; clone size: .; V gene: TRBV5-4; CDR3 protein: CASSLDWDRGRRAPGNTIYF; CDR3 DNA: TGTGCCAGCAGCTTGGATTGGGACAGGGGGCGCAGAGCCCCTGGAAACACCATATATTTT
D gene: TRBD1; J gene: TRBJ2-7; clone size: once; V gene: TRBV29-1; CDR3 protein: CSVEDSGQGPYEQYF; CDR3 DNA: TGCAGCGTTGAAGATAGCGGACAGGGCCCTTACGAGCAGTACTTC
D gene: .; J gene: TRBJ1-1; clone size: .; V gene: TRBV6-1; CDR3 protein: CASSEANPGLMNTEAFF; CDR3 DNA: TGTGCCAGCAGTGAAGCTAACCCGGGACTGATGAACACTGAAGCTTTCTTT
D gene: TRBD2; J gene: TRBJ2-3; clone size: few; V gene: TRBV5-1; CDR3 protein: CASSAPGTSADTQYF; CDR3 DNA: TGCGCCAGCAGCGCTCCCGGGACTAGCGCCGATACGCAGTATTTT
D gene: TRBD2; J gene: TRBJ2-1; clone size: .; V gene: TRBV29-1; CDR3 protein: CSGSGTSGGLYNEQFF; CDR3 DNA: TGCAGCGGCTCCGGGACTAGCGGGGGTTTATACAATGAGCAGTTCTTC
D gene: .; J gene: TRBJ1-6; clone size: .; V gene: TRBV5-1; CDR3 protein: CASSLRGTFDNSPLHF; CDR3 DNA: TGCGCCAGCAGCTTGCGGGGGACCTTCGATAATTCACCCCTCCACTTT
D gene: .; J gene: TRBJ2-7; clone size: few; V gene: TRBV5-1; CDR3 protein: CASSLGGDSYPYEQYF; CDR3 DNA: TGCGCCAGCAGCTTGGGGGGGGACAGTTACCCCTACGAGCAGTACTTC
D gene: TRBD1; J gene: TRBJ2-7; clone size: .; V gene: TRBV6-1; CDR3 protein: CASSEGGTVYEQYF; CDR3 DNA: TGTGCCAGCAGTGAAGGTGGGACAGTTTACGAGCAGTACTTC
D gene: TRBD1; J gene: TRBJ2-5; clone size: few; V gene: TRBV28; CDR3 protein: CASSSRDRTQETQYF; CDR3 DNA: TGTGCCAGCAGTTCCCGGGACAGGACCCAAGAGACCCAGTACTTC
D gene: .; J gene: TRBJ1-2; clone size: .; V gene: TRBV6-1; CDR3 protein: CASSEMFSQSDYGYTF; CDR3 DNA: TGTGCCAGCAGTGAAATGTTTAGCCAGTCGGACTATGGCTACACCTTC
D gene: TRBD2; J gene: TRBJ2-3; clone size: .; V gene: TRBV11-2; CDR3 protein: CASSPQRDGIVAF; CDR3 DNA: TGTGCCAGCAGCCCTCAGCGGGATGGTATAGTGGCCTTT
D gene: TRBD1; J gene: TRBJ1-1; clone size: few; V gene: TRBV28; CDR3 protein: CASRVQGVNTEAFF; CDR3 DNA: TGTGCCAGCAGAGTACAGGGGGTGAACACTGAAGCTTTCTTT
D gene: .; J gene: TRBJ1-2; clone size: .; V gene: TRBV6-5; CDR3 protein: CASKAGNLYGYTF; CDR3 DNA: TGTGCCAGCAAGGCAGGGAACCTGTATGGCTACACCTTC
D gene: .; J gene: TRBJ2-4; clone size: .; V gene: TRBV25-1; CDR3 protein: CASSENYPRAKNIQYF; CDR3 DNA: TGTGCCAGCAGTGAGAACTATCCCAGAGCCAAAAACATTCAGTACTTC